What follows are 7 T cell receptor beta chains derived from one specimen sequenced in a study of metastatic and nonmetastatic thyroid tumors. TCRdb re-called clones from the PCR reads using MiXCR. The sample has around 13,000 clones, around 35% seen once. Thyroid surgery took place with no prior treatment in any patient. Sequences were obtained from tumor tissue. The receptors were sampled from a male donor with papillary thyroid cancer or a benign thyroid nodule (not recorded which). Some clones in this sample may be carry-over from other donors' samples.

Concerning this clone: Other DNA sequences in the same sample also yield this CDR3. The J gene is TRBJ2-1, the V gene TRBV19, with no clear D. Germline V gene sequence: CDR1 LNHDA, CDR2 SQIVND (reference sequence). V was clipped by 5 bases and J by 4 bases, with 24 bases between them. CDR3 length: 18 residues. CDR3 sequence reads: CASSFTFSGLGSYNEQFF. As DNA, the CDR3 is TGTGCCAGTAGTTTCACCTTCTCCGGGCTGGGGTCATACAATGAGCAGTTCTTC.

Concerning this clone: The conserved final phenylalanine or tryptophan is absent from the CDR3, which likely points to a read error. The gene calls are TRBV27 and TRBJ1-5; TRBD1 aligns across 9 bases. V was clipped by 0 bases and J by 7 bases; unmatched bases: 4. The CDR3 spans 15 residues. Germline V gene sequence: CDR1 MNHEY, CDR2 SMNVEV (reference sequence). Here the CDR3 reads CASSLSGTGWQPQHC. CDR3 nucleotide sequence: TGTGCCAGCAGTTTATCGGGGACAGGGTGGCAGCCCCAGCATTGT.

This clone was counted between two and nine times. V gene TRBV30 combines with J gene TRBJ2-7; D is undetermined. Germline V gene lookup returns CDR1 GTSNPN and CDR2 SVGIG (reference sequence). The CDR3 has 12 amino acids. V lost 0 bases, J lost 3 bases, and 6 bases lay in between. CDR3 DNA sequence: TGTGCCTGGAGTGTGCTGAACTACGAGCAGTACTTC. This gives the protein CAWSVLNYEQYF.

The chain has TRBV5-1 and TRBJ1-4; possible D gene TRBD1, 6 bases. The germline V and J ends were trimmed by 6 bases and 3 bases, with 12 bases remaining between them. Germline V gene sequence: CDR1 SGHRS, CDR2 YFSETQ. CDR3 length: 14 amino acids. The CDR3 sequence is CASKTGFSNEKLFF. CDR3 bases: TGCGCCAGCAAAACAGGGTTCTCTAATGAAAAACTGTTTTTT.

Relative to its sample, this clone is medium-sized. The CDR3 region is CASRPQGAPPLHF. CDR3 sequence (DNA): TGTGCCAGCAGACCACAGGGGGCGCCACCCCTCCACTTT. This chain links TRBV28 with TRBJ1-6; 9 bases agree with TRBD1. V dropped 6 bases and J dropped 11; count of bases not matched to a gene: 5. Looked up from germline, CDR1 is MDHEN and CDR2 is SYDVKM. There are 13 residues in the CDR3.

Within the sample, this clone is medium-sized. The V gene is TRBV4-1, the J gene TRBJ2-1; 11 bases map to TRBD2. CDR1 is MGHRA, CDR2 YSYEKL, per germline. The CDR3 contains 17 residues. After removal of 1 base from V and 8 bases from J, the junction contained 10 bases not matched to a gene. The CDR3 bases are TGCGCCAGCAGCCAAGTCAGTCTAGCGGGAGGTCTCGATGAGCAGTTCTTC. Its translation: CASSQVSLAGGLDEQFF.

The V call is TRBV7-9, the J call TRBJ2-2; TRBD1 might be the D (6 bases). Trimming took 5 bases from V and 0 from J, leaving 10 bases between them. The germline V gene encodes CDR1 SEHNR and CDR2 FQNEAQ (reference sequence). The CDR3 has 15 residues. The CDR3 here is CASSAGAANTGELFF. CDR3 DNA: TGTGCCAGCAGCGCAGGGGCGGCGAACACCGGGGAGCTGTTTTTT.